This TCR beta chain derives from a study of T cell responses to AZD1222 COVID-19 vaccine (dated by TCRdb to the early 2020s). General notes on the study: AZD1222 recipients given second doses at about 4 weeks or at about 12 weeks were pooled, since spike-specific TCR depth and breadth were not found to differ between the two schedules. Trial participants were enrolled into age subgroups of 18-55, 56-69 and 70-plus years, which contained approximately 150, 28 and 58 TCR-sequenced participants, respectively. A total of 233 trial participants underwent TCR sequencing, of whom 207 had received two doses of AZD1222 and roughly 26 had received two doses of the MenACWY control vaccine.

Details on this clone: The antigen it binds to is not known. No per-base quality is available; no much larger clone lies one base away.

In the paper's terms, the time point label means: baseline before first vaccination. Vaccinee samples came from UK trials COV001 and COV002, including a single-blind randomized controlled phase 2/3 trial of AZD1222 (ChAdOx1 nCoV-19) in healthy adults. For TCRbeta chain sequencing, PBMC samples from trial participants were taken at day 0 and at day 28 after the second dose. The CDR3 regions of human TCRbeta chains were subjected to immunosequencing. The authors' analysis ran thus. TCRs in the repertoires were matched against a reference library of SARS-CoV-2-specific TCRs that had been generated with the MIRA antigen-specificity platform. Breadth meant the fraction of unique TCRs that were SARS-CoV-2-associated, whereas depth meant the fraction of total T cells that were SARS-CoV-2-associated. Using the MIRA data, each spike-specific TCR was mapped to the spike region that the TCR reacts to and placed in a CD4 or CD8 class. Log10-transformed breadth and depth values were compared by one-way ANOVA with Sidak's multiple comparisons tests. Entries here come from immuneACCESS through TCRdb and include only in-frame sequences with V and J called. Some clones fail to appear in such tables; in the studies checked, an unresolved V gene covers under half of the shortfall, and the cause of the remainder is unknown. The DNA was the basis for D and trimming; V, J and clone size are from that table. The sample table holds roughly 110,000 clones, of which around 89% were seen once. Roughly 7% of the sample is taken by the ten largest.

What the study reported, not specific to this receptor: Vaccine-associated CD4 TCRs spanned the whole spike protein, with dominant responses in regions 160-218 and 743-854. After two AZD1222 doses, spike-specific TCR breadth and depth were significantly higher than at day 0 and than in MenACWY recipients. Participants were mostly white British and included more females than males, and it was suggested by the authors that clonal diversity may have been underestimated. Because no samples from the day 14 peak response were available, repertoires could be characterized only after the peak T cell response. Only a handful of AZD1222 recipients were SARS-CoV-2 seropositive at baseline, limiting conclusions about previously exposed vaccinees. The 56-69-year group was small, and its depth increase did not reach significance, likely because of low power. Epitopes outside the regions mutated in the B.1.351 and B.1.1.7 variants were reportedly recognized by nearly half of the unique spike-specific TCRs.

The clonotype comes from an adult in good health. Specimen: peripheral blood, collected on day 0 of AZD1222 vaccination.

The CDR3 corresponds to CASSQTTLAGVGDEQFF. DNA sequence: TGTGCCAGCAGCCAGACCACGCTAGCGGGGGTGGGGGATGAGCAGTTCTTC. Recombination linked TRBV4-2 to TRBJ2-1; TRBD2 agrees with 10 junctional bases. Ends trimmed: V by 3 bases, J by 8 bases; bases unmatched to a gene: 13. Via the germline V gene, CDR1 is LGHNA and CDR2 YNFKEQ. The cysteine opens and the phenylalanine closes a CDR3 of 17 amino acids. The DNA shown is the 51-base CDR3, in frame from base 1.